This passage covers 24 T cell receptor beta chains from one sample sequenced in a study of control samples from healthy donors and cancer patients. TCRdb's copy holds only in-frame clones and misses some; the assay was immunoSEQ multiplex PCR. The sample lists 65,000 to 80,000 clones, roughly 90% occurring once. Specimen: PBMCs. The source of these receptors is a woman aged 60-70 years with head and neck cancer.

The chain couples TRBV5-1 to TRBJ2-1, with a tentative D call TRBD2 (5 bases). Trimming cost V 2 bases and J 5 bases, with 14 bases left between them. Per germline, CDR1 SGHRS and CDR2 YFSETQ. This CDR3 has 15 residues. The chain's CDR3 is CASSLGLALNNEQFF. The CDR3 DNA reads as TGCGCCAGCAGCTTAGGCCTAGCTTTAAACAATGAGCAGTTCTTC.

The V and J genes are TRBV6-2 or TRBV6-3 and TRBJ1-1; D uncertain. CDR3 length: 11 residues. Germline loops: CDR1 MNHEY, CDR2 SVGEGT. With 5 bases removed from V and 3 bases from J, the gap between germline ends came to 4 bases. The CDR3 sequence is CASSRDTEAFF. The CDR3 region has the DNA TGTGCCAGCAGTAGGGACACTGAAGCTTTCTTT.

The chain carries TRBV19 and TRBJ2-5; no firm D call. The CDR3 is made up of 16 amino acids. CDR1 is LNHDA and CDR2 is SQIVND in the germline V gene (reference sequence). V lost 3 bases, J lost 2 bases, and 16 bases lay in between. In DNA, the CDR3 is TGTGCCAGTAGTATTGGTGACTCCCCCTGGCAAGAGACCCAGTACTTC. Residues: CASSIGDSPWQETQYF.

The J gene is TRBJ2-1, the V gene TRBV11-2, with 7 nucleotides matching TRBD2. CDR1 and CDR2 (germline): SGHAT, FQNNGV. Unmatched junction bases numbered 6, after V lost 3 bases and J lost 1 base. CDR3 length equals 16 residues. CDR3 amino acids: CASSFSREASYNEQFF. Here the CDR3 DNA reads TGTGCCAGCAGCTTTTCCCGGGAGGCGTCCTACAATGAGCAGTTCTTC.

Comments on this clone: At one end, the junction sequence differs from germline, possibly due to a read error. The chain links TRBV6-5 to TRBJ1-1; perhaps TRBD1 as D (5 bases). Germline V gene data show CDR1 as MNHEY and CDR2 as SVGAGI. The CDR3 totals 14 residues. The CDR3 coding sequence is TGTGCCAGCAGTGACTCCGGCGGGGGGACTGAAGCTTTCTTT. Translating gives CASSDSGGGTEAFF.

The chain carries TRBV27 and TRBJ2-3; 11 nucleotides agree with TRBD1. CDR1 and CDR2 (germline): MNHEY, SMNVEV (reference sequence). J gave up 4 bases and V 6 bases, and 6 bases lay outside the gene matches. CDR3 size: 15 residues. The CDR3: CASSGGQGGPDTQYF. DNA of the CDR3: TGTGCCAGCAGCGGGGGACAGGGGGGACCAGATACGCAGTATTTT.

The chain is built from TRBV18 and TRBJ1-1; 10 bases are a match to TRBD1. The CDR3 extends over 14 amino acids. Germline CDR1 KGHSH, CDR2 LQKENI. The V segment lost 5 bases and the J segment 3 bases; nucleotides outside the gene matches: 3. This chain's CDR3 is CASSGGQGYTEAFF. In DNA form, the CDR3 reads TGTGCCAGCTCAGGGGGACAGGGGTACACTGAAGCTTTCTTT.

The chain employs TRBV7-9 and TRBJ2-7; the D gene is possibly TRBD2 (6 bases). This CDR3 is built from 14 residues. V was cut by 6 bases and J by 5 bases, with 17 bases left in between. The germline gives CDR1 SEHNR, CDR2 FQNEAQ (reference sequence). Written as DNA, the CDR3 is TGTGCCAGCAGGGGACGGGACCCGGGGGACGAGCAGTACTTC. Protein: CASRGRDPGDEQYF.

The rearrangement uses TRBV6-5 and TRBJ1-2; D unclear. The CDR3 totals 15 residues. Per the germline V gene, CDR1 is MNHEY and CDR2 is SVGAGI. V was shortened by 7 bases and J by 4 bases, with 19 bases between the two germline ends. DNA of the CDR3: TGTGCCAGCAAAAAGGACTGGGAGAAGGGCTATGGCTACACCTTC. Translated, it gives CASKKDWEKGYGYTF.

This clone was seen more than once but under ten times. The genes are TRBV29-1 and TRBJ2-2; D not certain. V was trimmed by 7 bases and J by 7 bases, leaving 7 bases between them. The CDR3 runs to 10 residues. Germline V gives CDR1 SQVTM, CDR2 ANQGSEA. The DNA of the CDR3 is TGCAGCGCCTCGGACGGGGAGCTGTTTTTT. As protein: CSASDGELFF.

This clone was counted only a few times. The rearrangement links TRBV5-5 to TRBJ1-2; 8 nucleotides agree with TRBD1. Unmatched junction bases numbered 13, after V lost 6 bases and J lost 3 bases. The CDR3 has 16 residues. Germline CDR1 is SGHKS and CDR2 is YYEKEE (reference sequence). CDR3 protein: CASNSNSGTGYYGYTF. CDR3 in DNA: TGTGCCAGCAATTCCAATTCCGGGACAGGCTACTATGGCTACACCTTC. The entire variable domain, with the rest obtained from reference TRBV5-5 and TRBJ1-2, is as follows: DAGVTQSPTHLIKTRGQQVTLRCSPISGHKSVSWYQQVLGQGPQFIFQYYEKEERGRGNFPDRFSARQFPNYSSELNVNALLLGDSALYLCASNSNSGTGYYGYTFGSGTRLTVV.

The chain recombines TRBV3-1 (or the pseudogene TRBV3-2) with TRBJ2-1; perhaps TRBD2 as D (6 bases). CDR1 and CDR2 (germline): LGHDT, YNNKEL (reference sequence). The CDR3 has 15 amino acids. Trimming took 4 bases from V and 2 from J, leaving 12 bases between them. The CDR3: CASSPQASAYNEQFF. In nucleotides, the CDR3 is TGTGCCAGCAGCCCCCAGGCTAGCGCCTACAATGAGCAGTTCTTC.

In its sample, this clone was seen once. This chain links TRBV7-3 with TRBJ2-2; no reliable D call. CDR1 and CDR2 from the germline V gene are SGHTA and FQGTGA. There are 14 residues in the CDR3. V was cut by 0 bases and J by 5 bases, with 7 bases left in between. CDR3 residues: CASSLTVGTGELFF. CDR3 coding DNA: TGTGCCAGCAGCTTAACCGTCGGAACCGGGGAGCTGTTTTTT.

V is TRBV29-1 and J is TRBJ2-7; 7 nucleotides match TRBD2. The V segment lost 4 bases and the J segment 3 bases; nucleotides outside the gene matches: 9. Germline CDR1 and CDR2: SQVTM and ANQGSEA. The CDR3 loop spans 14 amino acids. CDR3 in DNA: TGCAGCGTTGTATTGGGAGGGCAGCACTACGAGCAGTACTTC. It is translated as CSVVLGGQHYEQYF.

Written as DNA, the CDR3 is TGTGCCAGCAGTAGGACAGTTGGAAACACCATATATTTT. This translates into CASSRTVGNTIYF. This chain joins TRBV6-5 and TRBJ1-3; D might be TRBD1 (6 bases). Looked up from germline, CDR1 is MNHEY and CDR2 is SVGAGI. V lost 5 bases and J 3 bases, leaving 8 bases between the germline ends. This CDR3 region has 13 residues.

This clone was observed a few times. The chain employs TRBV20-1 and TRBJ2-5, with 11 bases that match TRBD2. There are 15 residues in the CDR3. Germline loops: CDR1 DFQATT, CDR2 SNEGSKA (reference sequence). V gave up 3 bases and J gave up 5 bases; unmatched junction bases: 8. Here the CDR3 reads CSASSLSSGRETQYF. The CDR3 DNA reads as TGCAGTGCTAGTTCTTTGTCTAGCGGGAGGGAGACCCAGTACTTC.

The CDR3 nucleotides are TGTGCCAGCAGCTTCCCAGGCTCCTATAATTCACCCCTCCACTTT. This codes for CASSFPGSYNSPLHF. The chain recombines TRBV7-9 with TRBJ1-6; D is uncertain. Trimming shortened V by 3 bases and J by 0 bases, and 6 bases separated the two germline ends. The CDR3 contains 15 residues. Germline V gene lookup returns CDR1 SEHNR and CDR2 FQNEAQ (reference sequence).

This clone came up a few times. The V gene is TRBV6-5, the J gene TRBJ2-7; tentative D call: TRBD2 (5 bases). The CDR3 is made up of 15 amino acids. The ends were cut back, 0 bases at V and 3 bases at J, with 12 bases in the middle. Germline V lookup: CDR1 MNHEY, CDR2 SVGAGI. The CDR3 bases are TGTGCCAGCAGTTACTCGGCCGCCGGAGGCTACGAGCAGTACTTC. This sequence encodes CASSYSAAGGYEQYF.

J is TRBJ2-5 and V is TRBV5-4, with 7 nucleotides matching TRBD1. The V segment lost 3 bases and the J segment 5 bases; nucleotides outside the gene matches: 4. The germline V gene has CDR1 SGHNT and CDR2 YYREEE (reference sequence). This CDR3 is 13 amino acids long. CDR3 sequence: CASSSGGRETQYF. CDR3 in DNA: TGTGCCAGCAGCTCAGGGGGTCGGGAGACCCAGTACTTC.

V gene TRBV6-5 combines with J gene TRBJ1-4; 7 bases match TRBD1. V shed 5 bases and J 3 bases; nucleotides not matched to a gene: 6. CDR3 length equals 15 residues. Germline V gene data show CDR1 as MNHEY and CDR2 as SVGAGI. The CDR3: CASSPGGPSNEKLFF. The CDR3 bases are TGTGCCAGCAGTCCAGGGGGGCCCTCTAATGAAAAACTGTTTTTT.

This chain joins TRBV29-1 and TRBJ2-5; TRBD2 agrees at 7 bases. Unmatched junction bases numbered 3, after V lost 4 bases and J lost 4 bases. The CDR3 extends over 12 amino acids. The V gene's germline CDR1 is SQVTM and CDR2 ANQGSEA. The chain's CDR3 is CSVGGGRETQYF. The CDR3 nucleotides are TGCAGCGTTGGGGGAGGGCGAGAGACCCAGTACTTC.

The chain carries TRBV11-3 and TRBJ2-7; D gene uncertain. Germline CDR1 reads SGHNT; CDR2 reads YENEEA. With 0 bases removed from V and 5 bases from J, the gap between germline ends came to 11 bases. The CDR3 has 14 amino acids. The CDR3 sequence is CASSLDPQTHEQYF. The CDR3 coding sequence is TGTGCCAGCAGCTTAGACCCCCAAACCCACGAGCAGTACTTC.

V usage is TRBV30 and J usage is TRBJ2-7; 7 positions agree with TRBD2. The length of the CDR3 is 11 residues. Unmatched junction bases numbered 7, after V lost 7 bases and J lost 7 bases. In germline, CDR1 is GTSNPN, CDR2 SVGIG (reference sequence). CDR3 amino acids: CASGTTKEQYF. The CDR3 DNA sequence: TGTGCCTCAGGGACTACCAAGGAGCAGTACTTC.

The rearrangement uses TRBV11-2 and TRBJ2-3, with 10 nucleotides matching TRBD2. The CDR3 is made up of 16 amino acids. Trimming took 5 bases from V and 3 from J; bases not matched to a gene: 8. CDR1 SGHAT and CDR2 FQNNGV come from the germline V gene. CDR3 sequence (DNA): TGTGCCAGCAGCCGAATACTAGCGGGACTAACAGATACGCAGTATTTT. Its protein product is CASSRILAGLTDTQYF.